These T cell receptor beta chains were read from a single sample in a study of cytomegalovirus exposure and HLA in healthy donors. Assay: immunoSEQ multiplex PCR; the TCRdb copy retains only in-frame clones and omits some. Counted here are under 100,000 clones, 70% to 80% occurring once; the ten biggest clones make up around 3.4%. The sample taken for sequencing was PBMCs. The receptors come from a man aged 50 to 59 in good health and CMV-seronegative. The CDR3 runs from the conserved cysteine through the conserved F or W. D genes are given only for firm matches. The size field is filled for only some rows; it gives once, few, many or a size class.

D	size	J	V	DNA	CDR3
.	.	TRBJ1-2	TRBV5-4	TGTGCCAGCAGCGAACTCAGACAGAATTATGGCTACACCTTC	CASSELRQNYGYTF
TRBD1	.	TRBJ1-2	TRBV5-6	TGTGCCAGCAGCTTGGACGGGGCGGGACAGAACTATGGCTACACCTTC	CASSLDGAGQNYGYTF
.	.	TRBJ2-1	TRBV30	TGTGCCTGGAGTGCCCCGTACAATGAGCAGTTCTTC	CAWSAPYNEQFF
TRBD1	few	TRBJ1-5	TRBV6-6	TGTGCCAGCAGTAAAACAGGGGAAGGGCAGCCCCAGCATTTT	CASSKTGEGQPQHF
TRBD1	few	TRBJ1-2	TRBV6-1	TGTGCCAGCACCGTGACAGGGAACTATGGCTACACCTTC	CASTVTGNYGYTF
.	.	TRBJ2-2	TRBV2	TGTGCCAGCAGTGAAGGCAGGGCATACACCGGGGAGCTGTTTTTT	CASSEGRAYTGELFF
.	few	TRBJ2-5	TRBV7-8	TGTGCCAGCACCCCCGCGGGGAGCCTGGGGGAGACCCAGTACTTC	CASTPAGSLGETQYF
TRBD1	.	TRBJ2-2	TRBV5-8	TGTGCCAGCAGCCCAGGACAGGGGAAAACCGGGGAGCTGTTTTTT	CASSPGQGKTGELFF
.	once	TRBJ2-7	TRBV5-1	TGCGCCAGCAGCTTGTTGTACCCCGGTTACGAGCAGTACTTC	CASSLLYPGYEQYF
.	once	TRBJ2-1	TRBV5-1	TGCGCCAGCAGCTTGTTTGGGAGCGATAAGGACAGTGAGCAGTTCTTC	CASSLFGSDKDSEQFF
.	.	TRBJ2-1	TRBV30	TGTGCCTGGAACCGGGACTCCTACAATGAGCAGTTCTTC	CAWNRDSYNEQFF
.	.	TRBJ2-7	TRBV7-2	TGTGCCAGCAGCTTATTCTTCTTCGGCGGGTCGAGCTCCTACGAGCAGTACTTC	CASSLFFFGGSSSYEQYF
TRBD2	.	TRBJ2-5	TRBV30	TGTGCCTCTCACAGGGCTAGCGGGGCCGTAGAGACCCAGTACTTC	CASHRASGAVETQYF
TRBD1	.	TRBJ1-2	TRBV6-1	TGTGCCAGCAGCGTAATGACAGGGGGCATTGGTGGCTACACCTTC	CASSVMTGGIGGYTF
.	.	TRBJ1-1	TRBV6-1	TGTGCCAGCAGTGAGCGCGGCCCGGACACTGAAGCTTTCTTT	CASSERGPDTEAFF
.	.	TRBJ1-6	TRBV7-2	TGTGCCAGCAGCTCTATGGTGGGCTACACCTATAATTCACCCCTCCACTTT	CASSSMVGYTYNSPLHF
.	.	TRBJ1-1	TRBV28	TGTGCCAGCCAGATGGGGGGGGCGGGTACTGAAGCTTTCTTT	CASQMGGAGTEAFF
TRBD1	few	TRBJ2-7	TRBV7-2	TGTGCCAGCAGCCCCGGAGGGACAGGTATCAACGAGCAGTACTTC	CASSPGGTGINEQYF
.	.	TRBJ2-3	TRBV10-3	TGTGCCATCAGTGAGTCGGCTCACCCAACAGATACGCAGTATTTT	CAISESAHPTDTQYF
TRBD1	.	TRBJ1-1	TRBV7-6	TGTGCCAGCAGCACAGGGGGTTACACTGAAGCTTTCTTT	CASSTGGYTEAFF
.	.	TRBJ2-3	TRBV4-1	TGCGCCAGCAGCCCCCGACTAGGAAGGACAGATACGCAGTATTTT	CASSPRLGRTDTQYF
TRBD1	.	TRBJ2-7	TRBV5-4	TGTGCCAGCAGCCACCCGACAGGGGGAAAACCCTACGAGCAGTACTTC	CASSHPTGGKPYEQYF
TRBD2	.	TRBJ2-2	TRBV30	TGTGCCTGGAGTTTAGCCGGGGGGACCGGGGAGCTGTTTTTT	CAWSLAGGTGELFF
.	once	TRBJ1-1	TRBV2	TGTGCCAGCAGTGAGAGGGTGGGAACTGAAGCTTTCTTT	CASSERVGTEAFF
.	.	TRBJ1-5	TRBV2	TGTGCCAGCAGGGACACCACGGGCAATCAGCCCCAGCATTTT	CASRDTTGNQPQHF
TRBD1	.	TRBJ1-6	TRBV6-1	TGTGCCAGCAGTGATCGGACAGGTAGTTCACCCCTCCACTTT	CASSDRTGSSPLHF
.	.	TRBJ1-1	TRBV7-9	TGTGCCAGCAGCTTAGGCAGGAAGGTAGAGAACACTGAAGCTTTCTTT	CASSLGRKVENTEAFF
TRBD1	few	TRBJ2-7	TRBV6-5	TGTGCCAGCAGTTACTTGGGGACAGGAGAGCAGTACTTC	CASSYLGTGEQYF
.	.	TRBJ2-7	TRBV6-1	TGTGCCAGCAGTGAAGTCGGAGGGGCCAAATCCTACGAGCAGTACTTC	CASSEVGGAKSYEQYF
.	.	TRBJ1-4	TRBV5-5	TGTGCCAGCAGCCGGACTGCTGCAACTAATGAAAAACTGTTTTTT	CASSRTAATNEKLFF
.	.	TRBJ2-2	TRBV30	TGTGCCTGCGGGAGCACCGGGGAGCTGTTTTTT	CACGSTGELFF
TRBD1	.	TRBJ1-2	TRBV9	TGTGCCAGCGGAGAAGGGACAGGGAATGGCTACACCTTC	CASGEGTGNGYTF
TRBD2	.	TRBJ2-4	TRBV7-9	TGTGCCGGCGGGGGGGACATTCAGTACTTC	CAGGGDIQYF
.	.	TRBJ2-4	TRBV30	.	CAWMVGTGSKNIQYF
TRBD1	few	TRBJ1-4	TRBV18	TGTGCCAGCTCACCCGGGACAGGCGAGACCGGGGGTGAAAAACTGTTTTTT	CASSPGTGETGGEKLFF
.	.	TRBJ1-2	TRBV5-1	TGCGCCAGCAGCTTGGTGGGAGCCACGGGTGGCTACACCTTC	CASSLVGATGGYTF
TRBD2	.	TRBJ2-2	TRBV6-6	TGTGCCAGCAGTCCCGGGACTAGCGACACCGGGGAGCTGTTTTTT	CASSPGTSDTGELFF
TRBD2	.	TRBJ2-3	TRBV5-1	TGCGCCAGCAGCCCCGTGGGGACTAGTCCCACAGATACGCAGTATTTT	CASSPVGTSPTDTQYF
TRBD1	.	TRBJ1-4	TRBV2	TGTGCCAGCAGTGAAGCGCACATGGACAGGGACTATGAAAAACTGTTTTTT	CASSEAHMDRDYEKLFF
.	.	TRBJ2-1	TRBV5-1	TGCGCCAGCAGCTCTTCGACAGTCTACAATGAGCAGTTCTTC	CASSSSTVYNEQFF
TRBD1	.	TRBJ1-5	TRBV19	TGTGCCAGTGGACAGGGGGGGCAGCCCCAGCATTTT	CASGQGGQPQHF
TRBD1	many	TRBJ1-6	TRBV5-4	TGTGCCGAGGGGGACAGAGAAGGTTCACCCCTCCACTTT	CAEGDREGSPLHF
TRBD2	.	TRBJ2-6	TRBV7-3	TGTGCCAGCAGCTTACTGGGACTAGCGGGGGGCCTCTCTGGGGCCAACGTCCTGACTTTC	CASSLLGLAGGLSGANVLTF
TRBD1	.	TRBJ1-2	TRBV28	TGTGCCAGCAGTTTAGGACAGGCCCTTAACTATGGCTACACCTTC	CASSLGQALNYGYTF
TRBD2	.	TRBJ2-3	TRBV7-9	TGTGCCAGCAGCTTAGGTGCTAGCGGCAACACAGATACGCAGTATTTT	CASSLGASGNTDTQYF
.	.	TRBJ2-1	TRBV5-1	TGCGCCAGCAGACACACGAACAATGAGCAGTTCTTC	CASRHTNNEQFF